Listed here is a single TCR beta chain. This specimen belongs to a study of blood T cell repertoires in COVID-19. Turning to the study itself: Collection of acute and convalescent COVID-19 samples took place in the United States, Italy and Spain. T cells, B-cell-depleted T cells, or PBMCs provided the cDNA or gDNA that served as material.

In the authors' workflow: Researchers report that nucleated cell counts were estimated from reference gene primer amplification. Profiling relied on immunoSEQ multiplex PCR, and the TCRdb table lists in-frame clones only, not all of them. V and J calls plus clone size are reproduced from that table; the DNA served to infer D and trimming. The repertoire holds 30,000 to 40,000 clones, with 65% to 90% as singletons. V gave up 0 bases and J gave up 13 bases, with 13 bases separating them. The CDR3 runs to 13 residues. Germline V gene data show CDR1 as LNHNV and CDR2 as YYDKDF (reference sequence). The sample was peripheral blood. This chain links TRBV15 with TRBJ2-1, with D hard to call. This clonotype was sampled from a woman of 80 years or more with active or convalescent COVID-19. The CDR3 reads CATSREREVIQFF. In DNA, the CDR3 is TGTGCCACCAGCAGAGAACGAGAAGTTATCCAGTTCTTC.